The clone carrying this T cell receptor beta chain occurred many times. What it recognizes is unknown. J gave up 2 bases and V 2 bases, and 6 bases lay outside the gene matches. The V gene's germline CDR1 is MGHRA and CDR2 YSYEKL. CDR3 size: 16 residues. This specimen belongs to a study of T cells after yellow fever vaccination. Overall study: SMART-Seq v4 Ultra Low Input handled preparation of low-cell-number fractions.

Study-wide findings and caveats: The CD4 and CD8 compartments had a small share of their clonotypes in common. Among primary-vaccination clones, most reappeared after the booster, at around 97% for CD4 and 85% to 90% for CD8.

5'RACE template switching produced TCR cDNA carrying a universal primer site and UMIs. One entry per CDR3 protein results from TCRdb running MiXCR on the 5' RACE reads. The sample holds roughly 330,000 distinct CDR3 sequences; about 4% are singletons and the top ten take approximately 25%. The chain couples TRBV4-1 to TRBJ2-7; 10 bases align to TRBD2. The material was PBMCs, obtained 5 days after the yellow fever booster vaccination. The TCR was taken from a man younger than 35 who received the YFV17D yellow fever vaccine. The CDR3 region has the DNA TGCGCCAGCAGCCAACCAGTTAGCGGGGGGACCTACGAGCAGTACTTC. Translated: CASSQPVSGGTYEQYF.